This T cell receptor beta chain derives from a study of blood T cell repertoires in COVID-19. Study-level background: The origin of the acute and convalescent COVID-19 samples was the United States, Italy and Spain. T cells, B-cell-depleted T cells, or PBMCs provided the cDNA or gDNA that served as material.

CDR3 length: 15 amino acids. The V and J ends lost 3 bases and 2 bases, in that order; junction bases with no gene match: 7. CDR1 is SGHNT and CDR2 is YYREEE in the germline V gene (reference sequence). Original processing methods: Using reference gene primer amplification, nucleated cell counts were estimated. Using immunoSEQ multiplex PCR, the repertoire was profiled, and TCRdb retains in-frame clones only, with some absent. V, J and clone size derive from that table, while D and trimming were established from the DNA sequence. The table records just over 150,000 clones, over 85% of them present only once.

Sequenced input: peripheral blood. The rearrangement joins TRBV5-4 to TRBJ2-5; 7 bases match TRBD1. The TCR originated in a woman aged 50 to 65 with acute or convalescent COVID-19. The CDR3 here is CASSWGTDSQETQYF. In DNA, the CDR3 is TGTGCCAGCAGCTGGGGGACAGATTCTCAAGAGACCCAGTACTTC.